This T cell receptor beta chain was observed in a study of identical twins. MiXCR, applied by TCRdb to the 5' RACE reads, yields one record per CDR3 protein. The sample has 210,000 or so distinct CDR3 sequences, more than 15% seen once; the top ten hold 40%. This CDR3 contains 16 residues. Looked up from germline, CDR1 is SEHNR and CDR2 is FQNEAQ (reference sequence). V shed 1 base, J shed 7 bases, and the junction held 13 bases outside the gene matches. These data are also associated with another study on T cells expressing NK-cell markers.

This TCR came from a woman aged 18-29 years in good health. The sequenced material came from CD8+ T cells sorted from blood. The V call is TRBV7-9, the J call TRBJ2-7, with 7 bases aligning to TRBD1. The CDR3 bases are TGTGCCAGCAGCTTAGAGGACAGGCACCCCGGAGGAGAGCAGTACTTC. Amino acid sequence: CASSLEDRHPGGEQYF.